Listed below are T cell receptor beta chains from one sample, sequenced in a study of blood T cell repertoires in COVID-19. TCRdb's copy holds only in-frame clones and misses some; the assay was immunoSEQ multiplex PCR. The data hold under 400,000 clones, with approximately 89% observed a single time. Sample: peripheral blood. The source is a woman aged 30 to 39 with COVID-19, enrolled during active disease. CDR3s include the opening cysteine and the closing phenylalanine or tryptophan. Each record gives: J gene, D gene, V gene, clone size, CDR3 DNA, CDR3 protein. D genes are given only for firm matches. The size field is filled for only some rows; it gives once, few, many or a size class.

J gene: TRBJ1-1; D gene: .; V gene: TRBV9; clone size: .; CDR3 DNA: TGTGCCAGCAGCGTAGTGCCGCCAGGGCATAACACTGAAGCTTTCTTT; CDR3 protein: CASSVVPPGHNTEAFF
J gene: TRBJ1-4; D gene: .; V gene: TRBV11-2; clone size: .; CDR3 DNA: TGTGCCAGCGCGGGAGCTAATGAAAAACTGTTTTTT; CDR3 protein: CASAGANEKLFF
J gene: TRBJ2-7; D gene: .; V gene: TRBV4-1; clone size: .; CDR3 DNA: TGCGCCAGCAGCCAAGATGCGCTCCACCAGTACTTC; CDR3 protein: CASSQDALHQYF
J gene: TRBJ1-5; D gene: .; V gene: TRBV19; clone size: .; CDR3 DNA: TGTGCCAGTAGTATTAGTTGGAATCAGCCCCAGCATTTT; CDR3 protein: CASSISWNQPQHF
J gene: TRBJ2-1; D gene: TRBD2; V gene: TRBV3-1/TRBV3-2; clone size: .; CDR3 DNA: TGTGCCAGCAGGACTAGCGGTCACAATGAGCAGTTCTTC; CDR3 protein: CASRTSGHNEQFF
J gene: TRBJ1-2; D gene: TRBD1; V gene: TRBV4-1; clone size: .; CDR3 DNA: TGCGCCAGCAGCCAAACCGGGACAGGGGTGATCTATGGCTACACCTTC; CDR3 protein: CASSQTGTGVIYGYTF
J gene: TRBJ2-3; D gene: TRBD1; V gene: TRBV5-1; clone size: .; CDR3 DNA: TGCGCCAGCAGCTACGGGACAGAGGGGGATACGCAGTATTTT; CDR3 protein: CASSYGTEGDTQYF
J gene: TRBJ2-2; D gene: TRBD1; V gene: TRBV9; clone size: .; CDR3 DNA: TGTGCCAGCAGCGGGGGGTTTGGGACAGGGTCACCGCGGGACCGCACCGGGGAGCTGTTTTTT; CDR3 protein: CASSGGFGTGSPRDRTGELFF
J gene: TRBJ1-5; D gene: .; V gene: TRBV2; clone size: .; CDR3 DNA: TGTGCCAGCCAGGAGGAGGGAGGGAGCAATCAGCCCCAGCATTTT; CDR3 protein: CASQEEGGSNQPQHF
J gene: TRBJ2-5; D gene: TRBD2; V gene: TRBV2; clone size: .; CDR3 DNA: TGTGCCAGCAGTGAATCATATAGCGGGGGGGCCGGTGAGACCCAGTACTTC; CDR3 protein: CASSESYSGGAGETQYF
J gene: TRBJ2-5; D gene: .; V gene: TRBV20-1; clone size: .; CDR3 DNA: TGCAGTGCTAGATCAAGAGGGACCCAGTACTTC; CDR3 protein: CSARSRGTQYF
J gene: TRBJ1-2; D gene: TRBD1; V gene: TRBV4-2; clone size: .; CDR3 DNA: TGTGCCATCCAGGGACAGGGGGTTGATGGCTACACCTTC; CDR3 protein: CAIQGQGVDGYTF
J gene: TRBJ1-6; D gene: TRBD1; V gene: TRBV5-1; clone size: .; CDR3 DNA: TGCGCCAGCGGGACAGGGCAGTCACCCCTCCACTTT; CDR3 protein: CASGTGQSPLHF
J gene: TRBJ1-6; D gene: TRBD1; V gene: TRBV5-6; clone size: .; CDR3 DNA: TGTGCCAGCAGCAGCCAACAGGGGGCAAATTCACCCCTCCACTTT; CDR3 protein: CASSSQQGANSPLHF
J gene: TRBJ1-1; D gene: .; V gene: TRBV5-1; clone size: once; CDR3 DNA: TGCGCCAGCAGCGTTGGGTCTACAGGGAATAAGGCTTTCTTT; CDR3 protein: CASSVGSTGNKAFF
J gene: TRBJ2-1; D gene: .; V gene: TRBV15; clone size: .; CDR3 DNA: TGTGCCACCAGCAGAGACAGACTAGTGGTTGACTCTGAGCAGTTCTTC; CDR3 protein: CATSRDRLVVDSEQFF
J gene: TRBJ1-5; D gene: .; V gene: TRBV19; clone size: .; CDR3 DNA: TGTGCCAGTAGTAGGGTTCGACAAAACAATCAGCCCCAGCATTTT; CDR3 protein: CASSRVRQNNQPQHF
J gene: TRBJ1-2; D gene: TRBD1; V gene: TRBV3-1/TRBV3-2; clone size: .; CDR3 DNA: TGTGCCAGCAGCCAAGGCCCCGACACAGGGGGCGGCTACACCTTC; CDR3 protein: CASSQGPDTGGGYTF
J gene: TRBJ1-1; D gene: .; V gene: TRBV9; clone size: .; CDR3 DNA: TGTGCCAGCAGCGTAGGCCTTGGGCAGATGAACACTGAAGCTTTCTTT; CDR3 protein: CASSVGLGQMNTEAFF
J gene: TRBJ1-5; D gene: .; V gene: TRBV3-1/TRBV3-2; clone size: .; CDR3 DNA: TGTGCCAGCAGCCACAGAGAACAGTTCAATCAGCCCCAGCATTTT; CDR3 protein: CASSHREQFNQPQHF
J gene: TRBJ2-3; D gene: TRBD1; V gene: TRBV9; clone size: .; CDR3 DNA: TGTGCCAGCAGTCTACAGGGGGCGGGCACAGATACGCAGTATTTT; CDR3 protein: CASSLQGAGTDTQYF
J gene: TRBJ1-6; D gene: .; V gene: TRBV9; clone size: few; CDR3 DNA: TGTGCCAGCAGCCCCTCCGGAGTGGTCAATTCACCCCTCCACTTT; CDR3 protein: CASSPSGVVNSPLHF